The 22 T cell receptor beta chains presented below share a single source sample, sequenced in a study of T cells in Graves' hyperthyroidism and ophthalmopathy. Researchers took RNA transcripts and amplified the TCR beta CDR3 regions from them. An initial round of RT-PCR targeting the TCR CDR3 relied on the HTBI primer set. TCRdb re-called the multiplex PCR reads with MiXCR, one entry per CDR3 protein. Among 530,000 or so distinct CDR3 sequences listed, around 46% were seen once. The source material was peripheral blood or thyroid tissue (not recorded which). The receptors originated from a woman between 18 and 29 years old with Graves' hyperthyroidism.

The rearrangement joins TRBV9 to TRBJ2-6; 9 nucleotides align to TRBD2. The CDR3 contains 16 residues. The V and J ends lost 0 bases and 4 bases, in that order; junction bases with no gene match: 2. The V gene's germline CDR1 is SGDLS and CDR2 YYNGEE. The CDR3 coding sequence is TGTGCCAGCAGCGTAGGAGGACTAGCGGGGGCCAACGTCCTGACTTTC. Translated: CASSVGGLAGANVLTF.

V and J are TRBV10-2 and TRBJ1-5; D uncertain. Germline V gene sequence: CDR1 WSHSY, CDR2 SAAADI. V lost 3 bases and J lost 8, with 14 bases in between. This CDR3 comprises 14 residues. The CDR3 DNA is TGCGCCAGCAGTGATGTGGGGTCCAGAAAGCCCCAGCATTTT. This sequence encodes CASSDVGSRKPQHF.

The table lists this clonotype with many counts. The V gene is TRBV7-2, the J gene TRBJ2-7; 9 bases match TRBD2. The CDR3 has 14 amino acids. Trimming cost V 3 bases and J 4 bases; bases outside gene matches: 4. Germline-derived CDR1 and CDR2 are SGHTA and FQGNSA. CDR3 coding DNA: TGTGCCAGCAGCTTCGTAGCGGGAGCTTACGAGCAGTACTTC. This encodes CASSFVAGAYEQYF.

The rearrangement links TRBV7-2 to TRBJ2-7; a possible D gene is TRBD2 (5 bases). Trimming stripped 3 bases from V and 3 bases from J, with 21 bases between. CDR1 SGHTA and CDR2 FQGNSA come from the germline V gene. The CDR3 consists of 17 residues. CDR3 loop: CASSFLASMGGLYEQYF. DNA for the CDR3: TGTGCCAGCAGCTTCTTAGCGTCGATGGGCGGCCTCTACGAGCAGTACTTC.

Note on this clonotype: The junction differs from germline at one of its ends, possibly a read error. The chain joins TRBV19 to TRBJ1-2, with D uncertain. The length of the CDR3 is 14 residues. Germline CDR1 reads LNHDA; CDR2 reads SQIVND (reference sequence). The chain's CDR3 is CASTPDAGIDGCTF. In DNA form, the CDR3 reads TGTGCCAGTACTCCTGATGCAGGAATCGATGGCTGCACCTTC.

Of note for this clonotype: At one end, the junction sequence differs from germline, possibly due to a read error. The rearrangement links TRBV6-5 to TRBJ2-7, with 11 bases that match TRBD1. The V gene's germline CDR1 is MNHEY and CDR2 SVGAGI. The CDR3 covers 17 residues. The CDR3 spells CASKAGQGAKVSYEQHF. DNA for the CDR3: TGTGCCAGCAAGGCAGGACAGGGGGCTAAAGTCTCCTACGAGCAGCACTTC.

On this clonotype itself: A clone one base away is much larger, so this may be a read error. V and J are TRBV20-1 and TRBJ2-7; D is unresolved. The CDR3 loop spans 11 amino acids. Trimming removed 1 base at V and 7 bases at J, with 8 bases between. Looked up from germline, CDR1 is DFQATT and CDR2 is SNEGSKA (reference sequence). In DNA, the CDR3 is TGCAGTGCTAGAGGTTCGCGGGAGCAGTACTTC. Its translation is CSARGSREQYF.

The chain links TRBV20-1 to TRBJ1-3; 10 positions match TRBD1. There are 15 residues in the CDR3. Trimming removed 2 bases from V and 8 bases from J; junction bases left unmatched: 9. Per the germline V gene, CDR1 is DFQATT and CDR2 is SNEGSKA (reference sequence). CDR3 nucleotides: TGCAGTGCTAGACCGACCGACAGGGGGCTGGACACCATATATTTT. It yields the protein CSARPTDRGLDTIYF.

The table lists this clonotype with many counts. The chain couples TRBV20-1 to TRBJ2-2; 7 nucleotides agree with TRBD1. The CDR3 is made up of 15 amino acids. Germline CDR1 is DFQATT and CDR2 is SNEGSKA (reference sequence). The V gene end was trimmed by 6 bases and the J gene end by 0 bases; junction bases not matched to a gene: 7. In nucleotides, the CDR3 is TGCAGTGCGCCTTCGCAGGGGGCGAACACCGGGGAGCTGTTTTTT. Amino acids: CSAPSQGANTGELFF.

The CDR3 loop reads CASSVLREGYNEQFF. In DNA form, the CDR3 reads TGCGCCAGCAGTGTTTTGCGGGAGGGTTACAATGAGCAGTTCTTC. The rearrangement links TRBV10-1 to TRBJ2-1; 9 positions agree with TRBD2. The CDR3 spans 15 residues. CDR1 and CDR2 (germline): WNHNN, SYGVQD (reference sequence). V shed 4 bases and J 4 bases; nucleotides not matched to a gene: 5.

This clonotype is a singleton in its sample. The V and J genes are TRBV27 and TRBJ2-7; 7 bases fit TRBD1. This CDR3 comprises 14 residues. With V trimmed by 2 bases and J by 3 bases, 4 bases remained unmatched. Per the germline V gene, CDR1 is MNHEY and CDR2 is SMNVEV (reference sequence). The CDR3 coding sequence is TGTGCCAGCAGTTTAGTAGGGACAGACTACGAGCAGTACTTC. This gives the protein CASSLVGTDYEQYF.

This clonotype occurred many times. The genes are TRBV15 and TRBJ2-7; D gene unclear. The germline V and J ends were trimmed by 3 bases and 0 bases, with 12 bases remaining between them. Germline values: CDR1 LNHNV, CDR2 YYDKDF (reference sequence). CDR3 size: 15 residues. The CDR3 sequence: CATSRADANSYEQYF. CDR3 sequence (DNA): TGTGCCACCAGCAGGGCGGACGCAAACTCCTACGAGCAGTACTTC.

As for this clonotype: A clone one base away is much larger, so this may be a read error. Because it lacks the conserved phenylalanine or tryptophan at the end, this CDR3 is likely a read error. The chain links TRBV7-9 to TRBJ2-5, with TRBD2 matching 9 bases. V lost 5 bases and J lost 1; bases outside the gene matches: 5. CDR1 and CDR2 from the germline V gene are SEHNR and FQNEAQ (reference sequence). The CDR3 length is 15 residues. CDR3 DNA sequence: TGTGCCAGCAGCCAAGCGGGAGGACGCCAAGAGACCCAGTACCTC. It translates to CASSQAGGRQETQYL.

The gene calls are TRBV25-1 and TRBJ2-5; D might be TRBD2 (6 bases). Germline CDR1 is MGHDK and CDR2 is SYGVNS. The CDR3 has 15 residues. V lost 8 bases, J lost 1 base, and 17 bases lay in between. The chain's CDR3 is CASFMNVGGQETQYF. In DNA form, the CDR3 reads TGTGCCAGCTTCATGAATGTGGGGGGCCAAGAGACCCAGTACTTC.

A single count supports this clonotype. This sequence may be a read error, since a much larger clone differs from it by one base. This chain connects TRBV7-2 to TRBJ2-7; 10 bases fit TRBD1. The germline gives CDR1 SGHTA, CDR2 FQGNSA. The CDR3 is made up of 18 amino acids. CDR3 loop: CASSSPPGTGDSSCEQYF. CDR3 DNA sequence: TGTGCCAGCAGCTCACCCCCCGGGACAGGGGACAGCTCCTGCGAGCAGTACTTC.

For this clonotype: Because the CDR3 is missing its conserved closing phenylalanine or tryptophan, this is likely a read error. The DNA is omitted, as the CDR3 cannot be located on it reliably, and the CDR3 follows TCRdb's listing. The CDR3 sequence is CAIKPRRNRD. The chain combines TRBV7-9 with TRBJ1-3; the listed D gene, TRBD1, was not tested against the DNA. Germline V gene sequence: CDR1 SEHNR, CDR2 FQNEAQ (reference sequence). The CDR3 contains 10 residues when both ends are counted.

This clonotype was counted ten times or more. This chain connects TRBV6-6 to TRBJ1-4; D remains unclear. The germline V gene encodes CDR1 MNHNY and CDR2 SVGAGI (reference sequence). V shed 4 bases and J shed 0 bases, with 9 bases lying between them. The CDR3 runs to 15 residues. The DNA for the CDR3 is TGTGCCAGCAGTTCGGACCTTGCAACTAATGAAAAACTGTTTTTT. Translated: CASSSDLATNEKLFF.

As regards this clonotype: A clone one base away is much larger, so this may be a read error. V gene TRBV5-1 combines with J gene TRBJ1-1, with 8 bases that match TRBD1. Losses at the gene ends were 4 bases for V and 3 bases for J; bases not matched to a gene: 11. Germline CDR1 SGHRS, CDR2 YFSETQ. The CDR3 contains 16 residues. The CDR3 DNA sequence: TGCGCCAGCAGCCCGTTGTTACAGGGGGAATACACTGAAGCTTTCTTT. It yields the protein CASSPLLQGEYTEAFF.

This clonotype was observed many times. The chain recombines TRBV28 with TRBJ1-5, with D perhaps TRBD1 (6 bases). CDR1 MDHEN and CDR2 SYDVKM come from the germline V gene. The CDR3 runs to 12 residues. Trimming took 10 bases from V and 6 from J, leaving 13 bases between them. The CDR3 loop is CAIEQGGQPQHF. CDR3 nucleotides: TGTGCCATCGAACAGGGTGGTCAGCCCCAGCATTTT.

This clonotype was seen many times. The chain carries TRBV5-1 and TRBJ2-5; 12 positions match TRBD2. The CDR3 runs to 16 residues. The germline gives CDR1 SGHRS, CDR2 YFSETQ. The V gene end was trimmed by 0 bases and the J gene end by 6 bases; junction bases not matched to a gene: 6. The CDR3 protein is CASSLGGLAGIKTQYF. The DNA for the CDR3 is TGCGCCAGCAGCTTGGGAGGACTAGCGGGAATAAAGACCCAGTACTTC.

The chain recombines TRBV9 with TRBJ1-3; D is possibly TRBD1 (5 bases). V lost 0 bases and J lost 4, with 5 bases in between. CDR1 is SGDLS and CDR2 is YYNGEE in the germline V gene. This CDR3 has 13 residues. This CDR3 reads CASSVGDGNTIYF. The DNA for the CDR3 is TGTGCCAGCAGCGTAGGGGACGGAAACACCATATATTTT.

The V call is TRBV6-5, the J call TRBJ2-7, with D hard to call. V dropped 0 bases and J dropped 7 bases, with 16 bases sitting between them. The CDR3 is made up of 15 amino acids. Germline V CDR1 and CDR2: MNHEY, SVGAGI. In DNA, the CDR3 is TGTGCCAGCAGTTACTCCGCGAGAACGTACCGGGAGCAGTACTTC. This gives the protein CASSYSARTYREQYF.